These T cell receptor beta chains were read from a single sample in a study of early T cells in non-severe SARS-CoV-2 infection. TCRdb passed the 5' RACE reads through MiXCR, listing each CDR3 protein once. The sample has roughly 50,000 distinct CDR3 sequences, 7.7% seen once; the top ten hold approximately 10%. Source: whole blood, taken at baseline. The source of these receptors is an adult who was a healthcare worker with PCR-confirmed SARS-CoV-2 infection or an uninfected control (not recorded which). Both conserved end residues are part of each CDR3. The order of the fields is clone size, V gene, D gene, J gene, CDR3 DNA, CDR3 protein. D genes are given only for firm matches. The listing skips clone size in some rows; elsewhere it reads once, few, many or a size class.

many,TRBV2,.,TRBJ2-5,TGTGCCAGCAGTGGTGGTGGAGGGTACCAAGAGACCCAGTACTTC,CASSGGGGYQETQYF
.,TRBV20-1,TRBD1,TRBJ2-7,TGCAGTGCTAGAGGACAGGGCAGGGGGATTACCTACGAGCAGTACTTC,CSARGQGRGITYEQYF
many,TRBV12-3/TRBV12-4,.,TRBJ1-1,TGTGCCAGCAGTTTAAGGCACCAAAACACTGAAGCTTTCTTT,CASSLRHQNTEAFF
few,TRBV11-1,.,TRBJ2-2,TGTGCCAGCAGCCGGGGACCGGGGACCGGGGAGCTGTTTTTT,CASSRGPGTGELFF
many,TRBV11-2,.,TRBJ1-2,TGTGCCAGCAGCTCACTCCGGGGCCGGATGGGCTATGGCTACACCTTC,CASSSLRGRMGYGYTF
many,TRBV15,.,TRBJ1-3,TGTGCCACCAGCATGCGACGGAGCTCTGGAAACACCATATATTTT,CATSMRRSSGNTIYF
many,TRBV29-1,TRBD1,TRBJ2-6,TGCAGCCCGGGTGGGGACAGGTCGAGCTCTGGGGCCAACGTCCTGACTTTC,CSPGGDRSSSGANVLTF
few,TRBV27,.,TRBJ2-1,TGTGCCAGCAGTTTTAAGGGGGTTAATGAGCAGTTCTTC,CASSFKGVNEQFF
.,TRBV4-3,.,TRBJ2-7,TGCGCCAGCAGCCCAGGACCGGGACTGGGCCACGAGCAGTACTTC,CASSPGPGLGHEQYF
many,TRBV7-2,TRBD2,TRBJ2-7,TGTGCCAGCAGCTTACAGACTAGCCGGAAACCCTACGAGCAGTACTTC,CASSLQTSRKPYEQYF
.,TRBV24-1,TRBD2,TRBJ2-3,TGTGCCACCAGTGTCAGCGGGAGACGCCCAGATACGCAGTATTTT,CATSVSGRRPDTQYF
.,TRBV7-2,TRBD2,TRBJ2-5,TGTGCCAGCAGCCCGGCCGCGGGAGGTGTGAAGACCCAGTACTTC,CASSPAAGGVKTQYF
few,TRBV6-1,.,TRBJ2-1,TGTGCCAGCAGTGATTCGGTGAGCTCCTACAATGAGCAGTTCTTC,CASSDSVSSYNEQFF
many,TRBV6-5,.,TRBJ2-7,TGTGCCAGGCCACTTCCGGGGTGCTCCTACGAGCAGTACTTC,CARPLPGCSYEQYF
many,TRBV7-9,.,TRBJ1-2,TGTGCCAGCAGCTTCCACGGGCAGGGTTCGATCCGTGGCTACACCTTC,CASSFHGQGSIRGYTF
few,TRBV6-2/TRBV6-3,TRBD1,TRBJ2-7,TGTGCCAGCAGCCTTTTAGGGCGACAGGGCTACGAGCAGTACTTC,CASSLLGRQGYEQYF